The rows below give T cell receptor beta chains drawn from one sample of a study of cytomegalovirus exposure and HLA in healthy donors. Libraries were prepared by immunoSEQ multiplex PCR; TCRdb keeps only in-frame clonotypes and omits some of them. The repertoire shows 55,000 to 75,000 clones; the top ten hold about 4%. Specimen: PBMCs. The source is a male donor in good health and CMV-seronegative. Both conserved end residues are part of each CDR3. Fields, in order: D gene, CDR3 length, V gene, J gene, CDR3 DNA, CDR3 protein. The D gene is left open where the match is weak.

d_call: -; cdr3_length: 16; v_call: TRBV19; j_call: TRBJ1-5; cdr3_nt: TGTGCCAGTAGTATATATTCAGGGGCAAGCAATCAGCCCCAGCATTTT; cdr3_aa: CASSIYSGASNQPQHF
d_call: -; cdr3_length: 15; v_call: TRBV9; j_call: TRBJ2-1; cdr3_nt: TGTGCCAGCAGCGTACAACAGAGCTCCTACAATGAGCAGTTCTTC; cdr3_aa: CASSVQQSSYNEQFF
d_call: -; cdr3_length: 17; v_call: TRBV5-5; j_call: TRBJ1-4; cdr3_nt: TGTGCCAGCAGCTCCGGGACCCAGGGGATGGCTAATGAAAAACTGTTTTTT; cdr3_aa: CASSSGTQGMANEKLFF
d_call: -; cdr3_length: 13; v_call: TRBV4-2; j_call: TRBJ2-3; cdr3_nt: TGTGCCAGCAGCCAAGATTGGGCCAATACGCAGTATTTT; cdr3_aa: CASSQDWANTQYF
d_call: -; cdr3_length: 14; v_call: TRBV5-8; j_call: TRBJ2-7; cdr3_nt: TGTGCCAGCAGCTTGGCCAGGACAGCCTACGAGCAGTACTTC; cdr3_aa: CASSLARTAYEQYF
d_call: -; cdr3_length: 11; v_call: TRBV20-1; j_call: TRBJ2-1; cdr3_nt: TGCAGTGCTAGAGTCGTCAATGAGCAGTTCTTC; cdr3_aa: CSARVVNEQFF
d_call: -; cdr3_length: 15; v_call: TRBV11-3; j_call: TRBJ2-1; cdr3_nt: TGTGCCAGCAGCTGGAATAGCGTAAGCTACAATGAGCAGTTCTTC; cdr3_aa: CASSWNSVSYNEQFF
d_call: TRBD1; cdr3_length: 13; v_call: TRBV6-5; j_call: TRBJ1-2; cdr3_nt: TGTGCCAGCAGTTACAACCGGGACAGGGGCTACACCTTC; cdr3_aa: CASSYNRDRGYTF
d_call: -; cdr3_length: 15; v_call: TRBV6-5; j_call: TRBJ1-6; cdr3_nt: TGTGCCAGCAGCTTCAGCGGGAAGGGTAATTCACCCCTACACTTT; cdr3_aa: CASSFSGKGNSPLHF
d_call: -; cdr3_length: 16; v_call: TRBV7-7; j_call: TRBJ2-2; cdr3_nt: TGTGCTAGCAGCTTCGGAACTAGTCCGAACACCGGGGAGCTGTTTTTT; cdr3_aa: CASSFGTSPNTGELFF
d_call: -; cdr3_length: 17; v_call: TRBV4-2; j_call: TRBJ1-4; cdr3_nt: TGTGCCAGCAGCCAAGGGCAGGGGAGTCAGTCAGGTGAAAAACTGTTTTTT; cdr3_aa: CASSQGQGSQSGEKLFF